Listed below are T cell receptor beta chains from one sample, sequenced in a study of T cell responses to AZD1222 COVID-19 vaccine. Only in-frame clones appear in the TCRdb table, and some are missing; sequencing was by immunoSEQ multiplex PCR. The sample comprises fewer than 70,000 clones, roughly 80% of which are singletons, and over 12% rests with the top ten. The source was peripheral blood, collected 28 days after the second AZD1222 dose. These receptors were taken from an adult who received the AZD1222 COVID-19 vaccine. The CDR3 runs from the conserved cysteine through the conserved F or W. Each record gives: J gene, D gene, V gene, clone size, CDR3 protein, CDR3 DNA. A D gene is named only where the DNA matches it firmly. Not all rows give a size; the values are once, few, many and, for expanded clones, a class.

>TRBJ1-1|TRBD1|TRBV27|.
CASSGATGFLTEAFF
TGTGCCAGCAGTGGGGCGACAGGGTTCTTAACTGAAGCTTTCTTT
>TRBJ2-5|.|TRBV30|few
CAWSEGPGQETQYF
TGTGCCTGGAGTGAGGGACCCGGGCAAGAGACCCAGTACTTC
>TRBJ1-4|.|TRBV7-9|.
CASSLFSEKLFF
TGTGCCAGCAGCTTATTCTCTGAAAAACTGTTTTTT
>TRBJ1-6|.|TRBV24-1|few
CATIEGDNSPLHF
TGTGCCACCATCGAGGGAGATAATTCACCCCTCCACTTT
>TRBJ1-1|.|TRBV19|.
CASTSYRIRLNTEAFF
TGTGCCAGTACCTCATACAGGATCCGCTTGAACACTGAAGCTTTCTTT
>TRBJ1-1|.|TRBV27|.
CASSIIWGSEAFF
TGTGCCAGCAGCATTATATGGGGGAGTGAAGCTTTCTTT
>TRBJ2-7|.|TRBV23-1|.
CASSHLGVDEQYF
TGCGCCAGCAGTCACTTAGGTGTCGACGAGCAGTACTTC
>TRBJ2-5|TRBD2|TRBV11-2|.
CASSLATSGGRQETQYF
TGTGCCAGCAGCTTAGCTACTAGCGGGGGCCGCCAAGAGACCCAGTACTTC
>TRBJ1-6|TRBD1|TRBV12-3/TRBV12-4|.
CASSFSQGVPLHF
TGTGCCAGCAGTTTTAGCCAGGGGGTACCCCTCCACTTT
>TRBJ1-1|.|TRBV10-3|once
CAISESNSLNTEAFF
TGTGCCATCAGTGAGTCTAACAGTTTGAACACTGAAGCTTTCTTT
>TRBJ1-1|.|TRBV24-1|.
CATSDKTEGENTEAFF
TGTGCCACCAGTGATAAGACAGAGGGGGAGAACACTGAAGCTTTCTTT
>TRBJ2-3|.|TRBV7-7|.
CASSPSGARTDTQYF
TGTGCTAGCAGCCCATCCGGGGCCCGAACAGATACGCAGTATTTT
>TRBJ2-2|.|TRBV28|.
CASSFGGVWTGELFF
TGTGCCAGCAGTTTCGGCGGGGTGTGGACCGGGGAGCTGTTTTTT
>TRBJ2-3|.|TRBV5-1|.
CASSVRRPSTDTQYF
TGCGCCAGCAGCGTCAGGCGCCCTAGCACAGATACGCAGTATTTT
>TRBJ1-4|.|TRBV5-1|.
CASRTGSSTNEKLFF
TGCGCCAGCAGAACAGGGAGCTCAACTAATGAAAAACTGTTTTTT
>TRBJ1-4|TRBD1|TRBV28|.
CASSSPGGPHNEKLFF
TGTGCCAGCAGTTCCCCAGGGGGGCCGCATAATGAAAAACTGTTTTTT
>TRBJ1-4|.|TRBV2|.
CASSGVGARTNEKLFF
TGTGCCAGCTCTGGGGTGGGGGCGCGCACTAATGAAAAACTGTTTTTT
>TRBJ1-1|TRBD1|TRBV5-1|.
CASTPTGSYTEAFF
TGCGCCAGCACCCCGACAGGGAGTTATACTGAAGCTTTCTTT
>TRBJ2-7|.|TRBV6-5|once
CASRNRERSYEQYF
TGTGCCAGCAGGAACAGGGAGAGGTCCTACGAGCAGTACTTC
>TRBJ1-6|.|TRBV2|.
CASSEWGGAGNSPLHF
TGTGCCAGCAGTGAATGGGGGGGCGCGGGTAATTCACCCCTCCACTTT
>TRBJ2-5|.|TRBV12-5|.
CASALDLVQETQYF
TGTGCTAGTGCCCTAGATCTCGTCCAAGAGACCCAGTACTTC
>TRBJ2-7|.|TRBV25-1|.
CASSRTLYEQYF
TGTGCCAGCAGTAGGACATTGTACGAGCAGTACTTC
>TRBJ2-3|.|TRBV11-3|.
CASSLSFSREQYF
TGTGCCAGCAGCTTATCTTTCTCAAGGGAGCAGTATTTT
>TRBJ2-1|.|TRBV29-1|.
CSVAGISYNEQFF
TGCAGCGTGGCGGGGATCTCCTACAATGAGCAGTTCTTC
>TRBJ1-1|TRBD1|TRBV19|.
CASSIETGTGGRNTEAFF
TGTGCCAGTAGTATAGAGACAGGGACGGGAGGCCGAAACACTGAAGCTTTCTTT
>TRBJ2-1|.|TRBV9|.
CASSVGGGGLIDEQFF
TGTGCCAGCAGCGTAGGGGGCGGGGGCCTTATCGATGAGCAGTTCTTC
>TRBJ1-1|TRBD1|TRBV6-5|.
CASRYHTGDTEAFF
TGTGCCAGCAGATACCATACAGGGGACACTGAAGCTTTCTTT
>TRBJ2-7|TRBD2|TRBV3-1/TRBV3-2|.
CASIASGGGAYEQYF
TGTGCCAGCATCGCTAGCGGGGGGGGTGCCTACGAGCAGTACTTC
>TRBJ1-2|.|TRBV25-1|.
CASSGGRRGRGYGYTF
TGTGCCAGCAGCGGGGGCCGGCGGGGTCGAGGCTATGGCTACACCTTC
>TRBJ1-4|.|TRBV27|.
CASRAMGFPNEKLFF
TGTGCCAGCAGGGCCATGGGGTTCCCAAATGAAAAACTGTTTTTT
>TRBJ2-5|TRBD2|TRBV3-1/TRBV3-2|.
CASSQKIAGPYQETQYF
TGTGCCAGCAGCCAAAAGATAGCGGGGCCGTACCAAGAGACCCAGTACTTC